Reported below is one TCR beta chain. Its antigen is as yet unknown. V dropped 6 bases and J dropped 7 bases, with 16 bases sitting between them. The CDR3 consists of 14 residues. Germline V gene lookup returns CDR1 MDHEN and CDR2 SYDVKM. The data stem from a study of cytomegalovirus exposure and HLA in healthy donors. Study background: The 95 to 150 validation repertoires used a platform that matched the one used for the approximately 610 first-cohort repertoires, as a later analysis reported.

Whole-study findings and limits: CMV antigen specificity of a few CMV-associated chains was confirmed in vitro.

The protocol was immunoSEQ multiplex PCR, while the TCRdb copy is restricted to in-frame clones and leaves out a portion. The sample includes roughly 120,000 clones, 88% of them seen just once. This chain joins TRBV28 and TRBJ1-5; tentatively, D is TRBD1 (6 bases). The receptor was isolated from a man between 18 and 35 years old in good health and CMV-seronegative. Specimen: PBMCs. CDR3 protein: CASRGAGEGQPQHF. CDR3 DNA: TGTGCCAGCAGGGGTGCAGGGGAGGGCCAGCCCCAGCATTTT.